This TCR beta chain was recovered during a study of regulatory T cells in long-lasting Graves disease. About the research overall: Patients with new Graves' disease had used antithyroid drugs below 3 months.

This clonotype has a handful of counts. This sample's time point: newly diagnosed GD, antithyroid drugs for less than 3 months. Construction of the TCR library relied on RNA isolated from PBMCs. HTBI primers from iRepertoire and Arm-PCR of CDR3 regions yielded the TCR beta libraries. TCRdb processed the multiplex PCR reads anew with MiXCR; each CDR3 protein has one entry. The sample lists fewer than 650,000 distinct CDR3 sequences, roughly 15% occurring once. CDR3 length: 21 residues. Germline-derived CDR1 and CDR2 are MNHEY and SMNVEV (reference sequence). These data were likewise used in another study, on T cells in Graves' hyperthyroidism and ophthalmopathy. That publication notes: Recently diagnosed hyperthyroidism of less than 2 months' duration affected patients aged 18 to 65. HTBI primers were employed in a first-round RT-PCR of the TCR CDR3. In the blood, most expanded thyroid clonotypes above 0.001 appeared as well.

The rearrangement links TRBV27 to TRBJ2-3; D is uncertain. Matching the DNA end better, TRBJ2-7 makes the J call doubtful. The TCR originated in a woman in her thirties with Graves disease. The sequencing here drew on peripheral blood mononuclear cells (PBMCs), taken at new diagnosis, from a patient treated with antithyroid drugs. The CDR3 loop reads CASSFPDPPRPSLLSPGEQYF. In nucleotides, the CDR3 is TGTGCCAGCAGTTTCCCCGATCCCCCGCGTCCCTCCCTTCTGAGCCCTGGGGAGCAGTACTTC.